Below, one T cell receptor (beta chain) is given with its context. The data were obtained in a study of regulatory T cells in long-lasting Graves disease. Time point denoted: newly diagnosed GD, antithyroid drugs for less than 3 months. After RNA was extracted from PBMCs, the TCR library was made from it. Diagnosing Graves' disease relied on the American Thyroid Association guidelines. CDR3-region Arm-PCR and iRepertoire HTBI primers produced the TCR beta libraries. TCRdb called the multiplex PCR reads again in MiXCR, with one record for every CDR3 protein. The sample carries about 400,000 distinct CDR3 sequences, 14% to 15% recorded once. Trimming removed 0 bases from V and 12 bases from J; junction bases left unmatched: 14. CDR1 is SGDLS, CDR2 YYNGEE, per germline. This CDR3 has 16 amino acids. A further study also used this sample, focusing on T cells in Graves' hyperthyroidism and ophthalmopathy.

The source material was peripheral blood mononuclear cells (PBMCs), sampled at new diagnosis, from a patient treated with antithyroid drugs. This receptor was taken from a woman aged 40 to 50 with Graves disease. The chain joins TRBV9 to TRBJ1-4, with 7 bases lining up with TRBD1. CDR3 amino acids: CASSVVEGARYGELFF. The CDR3 DNA follows: TGTGCCAGCAGCGTAGTAGAGGGGGCGCGTTATGGGGAACTGTTTTTT.